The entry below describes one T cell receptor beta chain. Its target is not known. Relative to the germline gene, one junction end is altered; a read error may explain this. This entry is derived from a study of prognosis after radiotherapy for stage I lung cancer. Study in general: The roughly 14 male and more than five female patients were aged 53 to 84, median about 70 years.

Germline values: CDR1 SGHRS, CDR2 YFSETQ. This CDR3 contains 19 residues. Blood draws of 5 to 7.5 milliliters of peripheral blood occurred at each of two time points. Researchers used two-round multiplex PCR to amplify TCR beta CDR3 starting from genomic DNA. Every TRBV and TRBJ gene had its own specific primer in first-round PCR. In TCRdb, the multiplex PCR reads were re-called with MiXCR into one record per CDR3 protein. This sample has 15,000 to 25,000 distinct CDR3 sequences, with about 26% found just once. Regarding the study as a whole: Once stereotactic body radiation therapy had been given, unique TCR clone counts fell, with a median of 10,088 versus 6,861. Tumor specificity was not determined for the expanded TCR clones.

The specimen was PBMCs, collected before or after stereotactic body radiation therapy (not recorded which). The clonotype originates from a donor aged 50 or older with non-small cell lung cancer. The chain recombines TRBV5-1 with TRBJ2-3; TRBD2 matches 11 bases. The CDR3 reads CVSSSTGTSGDPRTYTQYF. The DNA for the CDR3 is TGCGTCAGCAGCTCAACCGGGACTAGCGGAGATCCTCGCACATATACGCAGTATTTT.